These 22 T cell receptor beta chains were sequenced from one sample in a study of spatial heterogeneity in lung cancer. As to time point: blood at routine non-recurrence follow-up after resection. TCRdb fed the 5' RACE reads into MiXCR, producing one record per CDR3 protein. The sample consists of approximately 100,000 distinct CDR3 sequences, 15% to 20% of them appearing once. Sample: PBMCs, taken at follow-up. The source is a male donor with early-stage non-small cell lung cancer.

At least ten counts were recorded for this clonotype. V gene TRBV7-6 combines with J gene TRBJ2-2; tentatively, D is TRBD1 (6 bases). The CDR3 totals 15 residues. V lost 5 bases to trimming and J lost 2 bases, with 12 bases between them. Germline loops: CDR1 SGHVS, CDR2 FNYEAQ. CDR3 protein: CASSPDSLNTGELFF. CDR3 DNA sequence: TGTGCCAGCAGCCCGGACAGCTTAAACACCGGGGAGCTGTTTTTT.

Ten or more counts support this clonotype. The chain links TRBV27 to TRBJ1-1; D is perhaps TRBD1 (5 bases). The V and J ends lost 1 base and 7 bases respectively, with 7 bases between them. The germline V gene has CDR1 MNHEY and CDR2 SMNVEV (reference sequence). The CDR3 spans 12 residues. The CDR3 protein is CASSLWGSEAFF. The CDR3 region has the DNA TGTGCCAGCAGTTTATGGGGCAGTGAAGCTTTCTTT.

The V and J genes are TRBV4-2 and TRBJ2-5; TRBD2 might be the D (6 bases). The germline V and J ends were trimmed by 4 bases and 4 bases, with 13 bases remaining between them. CDR1 is LGHNA, CDR2 YNFKEQ, per germline. The length of the CDR3 is 14 residues. DNA of the CDR3: TGTGCCAGCAGCCTAGCGGTTCTTGGAGAGACCCAGTACTTC. Its translation is CASSLAVLGETQYF.

The table lists this clonotype with many counts. This sequence joins TRBV7-8 and TRBJ2-2; D not resolved. Looked up from germline, CDR1 is SGHVS and CDR2 is FQNEAQ. The CDR3 runs to 13 residues. V dropped 5 bases and J dropped 4 bases, with 8 bases sitting between them. Written as DNA, the CDR3 is TGTGCCAGCAGCACCCGGCGCACCGGGGAGCTGTTTTTT. The encoded protein is CASSTRRTGELFF.

The sample holds a few counts of this clonotype. This CDR3 is CASNGQGNQPQHF. DNA for the CDR3: TGTGCCTCTAACGGGCAGGGAAATCAGCCCCAGCATTTT. The chain recombines TRBV19 with TRBJ1-5; D may be TRBD1 (5 bases). The germline V and J ends were trimmed by 11 bases and 4 bases, with 15 bases remaining between them. CDR3 size: 13 residues. Germline V CDR1 and CDR2: LNHDA, SQIVND (reference sequence).

The sample holds a few counts of this clonotype. The rearrangement uses TRBV7-9 and TRBJ1-1; 8 bases align to TRBD1. The CDR3 contains 15 residues. CDR1 SEHNR and CDR2 FQNEAQ come from the germline V gene (reference sequence). With 5 bases clipped from V and 4 bases from J, the junction kept 9 bases outside the gene matches. The CDR3 sequence: CASSAQGARGTEAFF. The CDR3 bases are TGTGCCAGCAGCGCGCAGGGGGCGCGGGGCACTGAAGCTTTCTTT.

This clonotype showed up just once. The gene calls are TRBV5-1 and TRBJ1-2, with 10 bases matching TRBD1. Germline-derived CDR1 and CDR2 are SGHRS and YFSETQ. V was clipped by 4 bases and J by 8 bases; unmatched bases: 8. The CDR3 loop spans 14 amino acids. CDR3 loop: CASSLSGTGAGYTF. The DNA of the CDR3 is TGCGCCAGCAGCCTTTCAGGGACAGGGGCGGGCTACACCTTC.

This clonotype was counted only a few times. The chain employs TRBV4-3 and TRBJ1-5; D not certain. The V gene's germline CDR1 is LGHNA and CDR2 YSLEER. The CDR3 is 13 amino acids. Trimming cost V 0 bases and J 4 bases, with 4 bases left between them. This CDR3 is CASSQEVNQPQHF. DNA of the CDR3: TGCGCCAGCAGCCAAGAGGTAAATCAGCCCCAGCATTTT.

The J gene is TRBJ2-1, the V gene TRBV7-2; unclear D gene. This CDR3 comprises 11 residues. The germline CDR1 and CDR2 sequences are SGHTA and FQGNSA. V was trimmed by 5 bases and J by 5 bases, leaving 4 bases between them. The CDR3 is CASSENNEQFF. As DNA, the CDR3 is TGTGCCAGCAGCGAGAACAATGAGCAGTTCTTC.

The rearrangement joins TRBV5-1 to TRBJ2-1; 7 bases map to TRBD2. The CDR3 is made up of 14 amino acids. The germline V gene has CDR1 SGHRS and CDR2 YFSETQ. Trimming cost V 5 bases and J 9 bases; bases outside gene matches: 11. CDR3 amino acids: CASSEGGSGLEQFF. The CDR3, as DNA: TGCGCCAGCAGTGAGGGCGGGAGTGGCCTTGAGCAGTTCTTC. The variable domain in full, completed from reference TRBV5-1 and TRBJ2-1, reads KAGVTQTPRYLIKTRGQQVTLSCSPISGHRSVSWYQQTPGQGLQFLFEYFSETQRNKGNFPGRFSGRQFSNSRSEMNVSTLELGDSALYLCASSEGGSGLEQFFGPGTRLTVL.

This clonotype was observed a handful of times. V gene TRBV19 combines with J gene TRBJ1-5; TRBD1 agrees at 7 bases. The J segment lost 7 bases and the V segment lost 8 bases, leaving 8 bases of the junction unmatched. This CDR3 is 13 amino acids long. CDR1 LNHDA and CDR2 SQIVND come from the germline V gene (reference sequence). As DNA, the CDR3 is TGTGCCAGTGGACAGGTCCAAGGGCAGCCCCAGCATTTT. This codes for CASGQVQGQPQHF. Full variable domain (remainder filled in from reference TRBV19 and TRBJ1-5): DGGITQSPKYLFRKEGQNVTLSCEQNLNHDAMYWYRQDPGQGLRLIYYSQIVNDFQKGDIAEGYSVSREKKESFPLTVTSAQKNPTAFYLCASGQVQGQPQHFGDGTRLSIL.

The chain recombines TRBV2 with TRBJ2-3; D ambiguous. The CDR3 runs 13 residues. V shed 7 bases and J shed 1 base, with 9 bases lying between them. Germline values: CDR1 SNHLY, CDR2 FYNNEI. The CDR3 protein is CASNLGRTDTQYF. CDR3 DNA: TGTGCCAGCAATCTGGGCCGCACAGATACGCAGTATTTT.

This clonotype occurred a few times. This rearrangement joins TRBV30 to TRBJ1-2; TRBD1 is a possible D gene (5 bases). This CDR3 spans 11 amino acids. From germline, CDR1 is GTSNPN and CDR2 SVGIG (reference sequence). Trimming shortened V by 5 bases and J by 3 bases, and 7 bases separated the two germline ends. This CDR3 is CAWDSYYGYTF. CDR3 bases: TGTGCCTGGGACAGTTACTATGGCTACACCTTC.

The V and J genes are TRBV7-2 and TRBJ1-2; no reliable D call. There are 14 residues in the CDR3. V lost 1 base, J lost 2 bases, and 8 bases lay in between. Germline assignment: CDR1 SGHTA and CDR2 FQGNSA. The DNA for the CDR3 is TGTGCCAGCAGCTTAGGCAGTTCGAACTATGGCTACACCTTC. Translation: CASSLGSSNYGYTF. Full variable domain (remainder filled in from reference TRBV7-2 and TRBJ1-2): GAGVSQSPSNKVTEKGKDVELRCDPISGHTALYWYRQSLGQGLEFLIYFQGNSAPDKSGLPSDRFSAERTGGSVSTLTIQRTQQEDSAVYLCASSLGSSNYGYTFGSGTRLTVV.

V and J are TRBV24-1 and TRBJ1-2; D unresolved. Germline CDR1 and CDR2: KGHDR and SFDVKD. The V gene lost 6 bases and the J gene lost 3 bases, with 10 bases spanning the gap. The CDR3 totals 13 residues. The CDR3 nucleotides are TGTGCCACCAGTCGGTCGGGAGACTATGGCTACACCTTC. It specifies CATSRSGDYGYTF.

This clonotype was seen at least ten times. The gene calls are TRBV29-1 and TRBJ1-1; TRBD1 aligns across 7 bases. With V trimmed by 6 bases and J by 0 bases, 4 bases remained unmatched. Germline lookup yields CDR1 SQVTM and CDR2 ANQGSEA. The CDR3 totals 13 residues. The CDR3 DNA follows: TGCAGCGTGGAACAGGGGATGAACACTGAAGCTTTCTTT. Translation: CSVEQGMNTEAFF.

This clonotype has more than one count but fewer than ten. CDR3 loop: CASSEDGDLYEQYF. The CDR3 region has the DNA TGTGCCAGCAGCGAGGACGGAGACCTCTACGAGCAGTACTTC. The chain couples TRBV9 to TRBJ2-7; D not certain. There are 14 residues in the CDR3. In germline, CDR1 is SGDLS, CDR2 YYNGEE. V lost 3 bases and J lost 3, with 13 bases in between.

This clonotype has ten or more counts. The chain employs TRBV5-6 and TRBJ2-7; possibly TRBD1 for D (5 bases). The germline CDR1 and CDR2 sequences are SGHDT and YYEEEE. CDR3 length equals 14 residues. V lost 0 bases and J lost 1, with 8 bases in between. The CDR3, as DNA: TGTGCCAGCAGCTTGGGACAGACTTCCTACGAGCAGTACGTC. This gives the protein CASSLGQTSYEQYV.

This chain connects TRBV20-1 to TRBJ1-5, with D tentatively TRBD1 (5 bases). The CDR3 extends over 15 amino acids. Germline loops: CDR1 DFQATT, CDR2 SNEGSKA (reference sequence). V gave up 2 bases and J gave up 0 bases, with 11 bases separating them. CDR3 loop: CSARTGTASNQPQHF. CDR3 bases: TGCAGTGCTAGAACCGGGACGGCTAGCAATCAGCCCCAGCATTTT.

The CDR3 coding sequence is TGTGCCAGCAGTTTCCGCGGACTATCTTACAATGAGCAGTTCTTC. It specifies CASSFRGLSYNEQFF. The rearrangement uses TRBV12-3 or TRBV12-4 and TRBJ2-1; TRBD2 is a possible D gene (6 bases). CDR3 length: 15 amino acids. V was pared by 3 bases and J by 4 bases, with 13 bases between.

The chain is built from TRBV3-1 and TRBJ1-2; 9 bases agree with TRBD1. Germline CDR1 is LGHDT and CDR2 is YNNKEL (reference sequence). The CDR3 is made up of 15 amino acids. J gave up 8 bases and V 0 bases, and 7 bases lay outside the gene matches. CDR3 residues: CASSQDGTGPLGYTF. The CDR3 nucleotides read TGTGCCAGCAGCCAAGATGGGACAGGGCCCCTCGGCTACACCTTC. Complete variable domain (other parts from reference TRBV3-1 and TRBJ1-2): DTAVSQTPKYLVTQMGNDKSIKCEQNLGHDTMYWYKQDSKKFLKIMFSYNNKELIINETVPNRFSPKSPDKAHLNLHINSLELGDSAVYFCASSQDGTGPLGYTFGSGTRLTVV.

This clonotype was seen a handful of times. The V gene is TRBV24-1, the J gene TRBJ2-3, with 9 nucleotides matching TRBD1. Germline CDR1 reads KGHDR; CDR2 reads SFDVKD. J was trimmed by 4 bases and V by 3 bases; bases with no gene match: 10. The CDR3 loop spans 17 amino acids. Here the CDR3 reads CATSDPPGQGNADTQYF. In DNA, the CDR3 is TGTGCCACCAGTGATCCTCCGGGACAGGGAAACGCAGATACGCAGTATTTT.